One T cell receptor beta chain is described in this entry. The sample comes from a study of sequential checkpoint blockade in melanoma. Looking at the study overall: Both treatment sequences were followed by maintenance nivolumab.

Clones were sequenced by immunoSEQ multiplex PCR, and TCRdb holds only the in-frame ones, with some missing. The table records 10,000 or so clones, more than 70% of them present only once. As for treatment: randomized to nivolumab then ipilimumab (arm A) or the reverse (arm B). The specimen comprised CD8+ T cells sorted from blood (inferred from file names), sampled from a patient given nivolumab and ipilimumab in sequence. The clonotype was recovered from a human donor with melanoma.

CDR3 amino acids: CASSQVLAGGHNEQFF. The CDR3 DNA reads as TGCGCCAGCAGCCAGGTCCTAGCGGGAGGACACAATGAGCAGTTCTTC. The rearrangement joins TRBV4-1 to TRBJ2-1, with 11 bases aligning to TRBD2. In germline, CDR1 is MGHRA, CDR2 YSYEKL. This CDR3 is built from 16 residues. The junction had 6 bases not matched to a gene; V was cut back by 3 bases and J by 5 bases.